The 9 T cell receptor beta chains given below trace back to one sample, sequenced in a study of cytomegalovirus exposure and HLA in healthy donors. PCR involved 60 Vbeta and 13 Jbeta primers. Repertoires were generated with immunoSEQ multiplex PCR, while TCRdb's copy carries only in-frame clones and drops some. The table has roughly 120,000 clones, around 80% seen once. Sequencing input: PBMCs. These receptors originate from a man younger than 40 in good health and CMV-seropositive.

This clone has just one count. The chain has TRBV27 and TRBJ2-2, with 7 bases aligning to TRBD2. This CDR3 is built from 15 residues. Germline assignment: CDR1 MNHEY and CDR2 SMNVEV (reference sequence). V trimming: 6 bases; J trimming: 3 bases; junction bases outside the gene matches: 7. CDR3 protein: CASRPLAGDTGELFF. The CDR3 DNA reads TGTGCCAGCAGACCCTTGGCGGGGGACACCGGGGAGCTGTTTTTT.

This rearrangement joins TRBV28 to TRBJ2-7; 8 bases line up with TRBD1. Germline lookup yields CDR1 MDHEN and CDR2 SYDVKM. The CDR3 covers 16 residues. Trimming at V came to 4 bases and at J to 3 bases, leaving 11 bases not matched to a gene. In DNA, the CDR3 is TGTGCCAGCAGTTCCCAGGGACAGGTAGAAGTCTACGAGCAGTACTTC. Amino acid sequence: CASSSQGQVEVYEQYF.

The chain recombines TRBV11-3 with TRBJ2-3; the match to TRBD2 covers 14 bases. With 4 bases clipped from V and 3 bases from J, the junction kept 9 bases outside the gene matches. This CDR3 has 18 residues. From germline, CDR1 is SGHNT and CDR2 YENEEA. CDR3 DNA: TGTGCCAGCAGCTCTCCGACTAGCGGGGGGGAAGAGACAGATACGCAGTATTTT. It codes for CASSSPTSGGEETDTQYF.

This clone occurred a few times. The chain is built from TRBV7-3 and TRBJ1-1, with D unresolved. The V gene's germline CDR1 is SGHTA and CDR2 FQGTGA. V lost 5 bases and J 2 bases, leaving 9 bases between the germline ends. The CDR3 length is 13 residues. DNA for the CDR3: TGTGCCAGCAGCGCCGAGGGAAACACTGAAGCTTTCTTT. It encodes CASSAEGNTEAFF.

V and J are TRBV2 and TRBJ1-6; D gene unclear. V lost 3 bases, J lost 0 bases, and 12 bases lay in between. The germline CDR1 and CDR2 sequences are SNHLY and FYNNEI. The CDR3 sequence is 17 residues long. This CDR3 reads CASSESPKSSYNSPLHF. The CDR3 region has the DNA TGTGCCAGCAGTGAGAGCCCGAAGAGCTCCTATAATTCACCCCTCCACTTT.

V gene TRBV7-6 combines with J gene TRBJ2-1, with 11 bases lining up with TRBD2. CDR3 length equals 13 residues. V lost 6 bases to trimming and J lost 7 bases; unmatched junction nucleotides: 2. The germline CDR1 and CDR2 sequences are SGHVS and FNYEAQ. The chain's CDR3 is CASSSGGANEQFF. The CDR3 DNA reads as TGTGCCAGCAGTAGCGGGGGGGCGAATGAGCAGTTCTTC.

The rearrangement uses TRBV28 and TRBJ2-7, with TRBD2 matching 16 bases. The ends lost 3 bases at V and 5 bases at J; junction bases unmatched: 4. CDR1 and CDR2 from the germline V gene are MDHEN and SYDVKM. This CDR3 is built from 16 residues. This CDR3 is CASSFPGTSGGDEQYF. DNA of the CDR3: TGTGCCAGCAGTTTCCCTGGGACTAGCGGGGGGGACGAGCAGTACTTC.

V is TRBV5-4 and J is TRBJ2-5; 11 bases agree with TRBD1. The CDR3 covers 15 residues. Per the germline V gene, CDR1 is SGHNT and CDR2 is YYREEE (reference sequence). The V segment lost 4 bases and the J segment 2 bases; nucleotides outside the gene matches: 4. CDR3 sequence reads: CASSPGQGGQETQYF. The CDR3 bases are TGTGCCAGCAGCCCGGGACAGGGGGGGCAAGAGACCCAGTACTTC.

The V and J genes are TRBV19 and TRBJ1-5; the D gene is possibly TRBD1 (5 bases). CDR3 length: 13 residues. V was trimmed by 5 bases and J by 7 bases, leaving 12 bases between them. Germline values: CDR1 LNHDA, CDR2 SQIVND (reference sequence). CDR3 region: CASSPGLRQPQHF. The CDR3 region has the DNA TGTGCCAGTAGTCCGGGACTCCGGCAGCCCCAGCATTTT.